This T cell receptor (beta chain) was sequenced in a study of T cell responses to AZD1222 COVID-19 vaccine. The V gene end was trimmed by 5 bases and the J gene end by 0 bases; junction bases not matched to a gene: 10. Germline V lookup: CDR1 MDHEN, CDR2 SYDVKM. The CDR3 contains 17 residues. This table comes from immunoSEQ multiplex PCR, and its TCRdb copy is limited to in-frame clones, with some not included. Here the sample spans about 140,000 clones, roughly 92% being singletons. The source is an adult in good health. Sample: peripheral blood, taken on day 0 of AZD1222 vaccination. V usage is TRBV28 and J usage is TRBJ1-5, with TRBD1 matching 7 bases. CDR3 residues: CASSPRDRPYSNQPQHF. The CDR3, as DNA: TGTGCCAGCAGTCCCAGGGACAGACCTTATAGCAATCAGCCCCAGCATTTT.